What follows are 9 T cell receptor beta chains derived from one specimen sequenced in a study of control samples from healthy donors and cancer patients. Assay: immunoSEQ multiplex PCR; the TCRdb copy retains only in-frame clones and omits some. This sample has fewer than 200,000 clones, with 80% to 90% found just once. The specimen was blood. The receptors were gathered from a woman aged 25-40 years in good health.

V is TRBV28 and J is TRBJ2-7; D gene ambiguous. This CDR3 comprises 13 residues. CDR1 is MDHEN and CDR2 is SYDVKM in the germline V gene. Trimming shortened V by 6 bases and J by 0 bases, and 9 bases separated the two germline ends. This CDR3 is CASRPGFSYEQYF. CDR3 DNA sequence: TGTGCCAGCAGACCTGGATTCTCCTACGAGCAGTACTTC.

The chain joins TRBV7-8 to TRBJ2-2; D possibly corresponds to TRBD2 (6 bases). V was clipped by 1 base and J by 4 bases, with 16 bases between them. From germline, CDR1 is SGHVS and CDR2 FQNEAQ. This CDR3 is built from 17 residues. This chain's CDR3 is CASSLVVWRVGTGELFF. The CDR3 DNA follows: TGTGCCAGCAGCTTAGTTGTTTGGAGGGTGGGCACCGGGGAGCTGTTTTTT.

The V and J genes are TRBV3-1 (or the pseudogene TRBV3-2) and TRBJ2-3; D remains ambiguous. Per the germline V gene, CDR1 is LGHDT and CDR2 is YNNKEL (reference sequence). Trimming pared 0 bases from V and 2 bases from J, leaving 9 bases between. This CDR3 region has 15 residues. CDR3 DNA: TGTGCCAGCAGCCAAGATAACGTCGTCACAGATACGCAGTATTTT. Translation gives CASSQDNVVTDTQYF.

This clone is a singleton in its sample. The chain is built from TRBV4-1 and TRBJ2-7, with a possible D match to TRBD1 (6 bases). The V gene lost 0 bases and the J gene lost 1 base, with 10 bases spanning the gap. The V gene's germline CDR1 is MGHRA and CDR2 YSYEKL. The CDR3 is 15 residues long. The CDR3 nucleotides read TGCGCCAGCAGCCAAGATTTAAGGGGGTCCTACGAGCAGTACGTC. Protein: CASSQDLRGSYEQYV.

The V gene is TRBV29-1, the J gene TRBJ2-1, with TRBD2 matching 11 bases. Germline CDR1 is SQVTM and CDR2 is ANQGSEA. The CDR3 is 16 amino acids. V dropped 6 bases and J dropped 2; count of bases not matched to a gene: 9. The CDR3 protein is CSVPITSGRTYNEQFF. Here the CDR3 DNA reads TGCAGCGTCCCAATAACTAGCGGGAGAACCTACAATGAGCAGTTCTTC.

This clone was seen only once. This chain joins TRBV11-3 and TRBJ2-2; 8 bases are a match to TRBD1. CDR1 is SGHNT, CDR2 YENEEA, per germline. With 5 bases clipped from V and 3 bases from J, the junction kept 2 bases outside the gene matches. This CDR3 contains 14 residues. CDR3 residues: CASSPDRDTGELFF. The CDR3 coding sequence is TGTGCCAGCAGCCCGGACAGGGACACCGGGGAGCTGTTTTTT.

The chain links TRBV18 to TRBJ2-7; 7 bases line up with TRBD1. The CDR3 loop spans 14 amino acids. Germline lookup yields CDR1 KGHSH and CDR2 LQKENI. J gave up 4 bases and V 4 bases, and 7 bases lay outside the gene matches. In DNA, the CDR3 is TGTGCCAGCTCACGGAGAGGGGACAGTTACGAGCAGTACTTC. As protein: CASSRRGDSYEQYF.

The chain recombines TRBV11-3 with TRBJ2-5, with D perhaps being TRBD1 or TRBD2 (5 bases each). The CDR3 sequence is 13 residues long. The V gene lost 5 bases and the J gene lost 6 bases, with 13 bases spanning the gap. The germline CDR1 and CDR2 sequences are SGHNT and YENEEA. The CDR3: CASSLRGGQTQYF. CDR3 coding DNA: TGTGCCAGCAGCCTTCGGGGCGGCCAGACCCAGTACTTC.

V and J are TRBV10-3 and TRBJ2-7, with 9 bases identical to TRBD1. CDR1 and CDR2 (germline): ENHRY, SYGVKD. There are 14 residues in the CDR3. V shed 5 bases and J 6 bases; nucleotides not matched to a gene: 8. As DNA, the CDR3 is TGTGCCATCAGTCAGGACAGGGGAAGACGCGAGCAGTACGTC. This encodes CAISQDRGRREQYV.